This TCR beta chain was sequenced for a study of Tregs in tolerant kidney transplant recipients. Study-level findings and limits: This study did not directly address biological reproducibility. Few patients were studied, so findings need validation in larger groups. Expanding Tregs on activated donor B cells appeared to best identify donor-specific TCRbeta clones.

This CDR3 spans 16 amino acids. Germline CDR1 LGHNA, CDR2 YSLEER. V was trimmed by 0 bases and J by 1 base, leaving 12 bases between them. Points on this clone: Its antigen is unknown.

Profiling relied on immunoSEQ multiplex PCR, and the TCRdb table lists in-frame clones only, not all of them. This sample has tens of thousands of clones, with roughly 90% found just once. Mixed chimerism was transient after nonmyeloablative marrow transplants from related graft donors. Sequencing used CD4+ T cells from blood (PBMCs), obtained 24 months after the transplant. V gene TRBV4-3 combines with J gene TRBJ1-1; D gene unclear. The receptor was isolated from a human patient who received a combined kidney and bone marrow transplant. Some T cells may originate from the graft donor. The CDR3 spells CASSQDLTGWNTEAFF. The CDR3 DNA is TGCGCCAGCAGCCAAGATCTCACGGGATGGAACACTGAAGCTTTCTTT.